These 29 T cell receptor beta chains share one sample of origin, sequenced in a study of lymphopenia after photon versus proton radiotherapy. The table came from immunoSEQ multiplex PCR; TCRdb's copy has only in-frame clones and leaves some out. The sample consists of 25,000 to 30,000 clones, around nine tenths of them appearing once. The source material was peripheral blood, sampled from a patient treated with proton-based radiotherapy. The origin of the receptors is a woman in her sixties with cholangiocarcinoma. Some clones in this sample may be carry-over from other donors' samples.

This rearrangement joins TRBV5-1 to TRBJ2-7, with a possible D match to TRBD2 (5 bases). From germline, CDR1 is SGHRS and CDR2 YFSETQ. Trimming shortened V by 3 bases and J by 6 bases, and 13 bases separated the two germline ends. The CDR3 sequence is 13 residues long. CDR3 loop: CASSSGGPVEQYF. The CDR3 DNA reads TGCGCCAGCAGCTCTGGCGGGCCGGTCGAGCAGTACTTC.

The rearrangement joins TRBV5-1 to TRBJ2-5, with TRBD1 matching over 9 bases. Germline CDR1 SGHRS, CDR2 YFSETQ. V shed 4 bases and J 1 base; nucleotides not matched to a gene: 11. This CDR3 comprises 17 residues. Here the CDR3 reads CASSSKQGARIQETQYF. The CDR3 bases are TGCGCCAGCAGCAGCAAACAGGGGGCGCGGATCCAAGAGACCCAGTACTTC.

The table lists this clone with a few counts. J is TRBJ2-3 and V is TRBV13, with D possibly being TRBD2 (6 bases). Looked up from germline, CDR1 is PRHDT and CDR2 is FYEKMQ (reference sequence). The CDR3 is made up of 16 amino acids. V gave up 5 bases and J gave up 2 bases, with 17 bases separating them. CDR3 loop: CASSPQEGWATDTQYF. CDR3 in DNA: TGTGCCAGCAGCCCACAGGAGGGGTGGGCCACAGATACGCAGTATTTT.

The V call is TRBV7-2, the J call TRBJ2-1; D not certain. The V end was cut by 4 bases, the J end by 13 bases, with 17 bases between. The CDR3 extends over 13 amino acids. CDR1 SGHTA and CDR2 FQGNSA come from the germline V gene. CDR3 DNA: TGTGCCAGCAGCTCATCAGAGGCAACCCCCCAGTTCTTC. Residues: CASSSSEATPQFF.

CDR3 DNA sequence: TGTGCCAGCAGCTCCAGCTGGGGCTACACCTTC. Its protein product is CASSSSWGYTF. The V and J genes are TRBV28 and TRBJ1-2; D remains ambiguous. CDR3 size: 11 residues. The germline gives CDR1 MDHEN, CDR2 SYDVKM. Trimming cost V 6 bases and J 8 bases, with 10 bases left between them.

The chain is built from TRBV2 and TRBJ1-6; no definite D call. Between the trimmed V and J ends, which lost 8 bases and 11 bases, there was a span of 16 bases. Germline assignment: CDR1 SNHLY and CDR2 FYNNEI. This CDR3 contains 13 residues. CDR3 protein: CASGVTGPPPLHF. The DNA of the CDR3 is TGTGCCAGCGGAGTAACCGGGCCTCCACCCCTCCACTTT.

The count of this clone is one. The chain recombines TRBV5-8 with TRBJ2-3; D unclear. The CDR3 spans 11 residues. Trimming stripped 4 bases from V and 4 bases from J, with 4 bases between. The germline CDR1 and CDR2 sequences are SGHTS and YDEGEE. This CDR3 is CASSRADTQYF. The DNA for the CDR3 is TGTGCCAGCAGCCGGGCAGATACGCAGTATTTT.

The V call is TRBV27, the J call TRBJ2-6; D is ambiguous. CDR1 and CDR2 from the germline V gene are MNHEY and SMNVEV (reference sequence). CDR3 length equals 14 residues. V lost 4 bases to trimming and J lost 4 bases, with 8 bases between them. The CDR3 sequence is CASSSLLGANVLTF. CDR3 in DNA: TGTGCCAGCAGTTCCTTGCTAGGGGCCAACGTCCTGACTTTC.

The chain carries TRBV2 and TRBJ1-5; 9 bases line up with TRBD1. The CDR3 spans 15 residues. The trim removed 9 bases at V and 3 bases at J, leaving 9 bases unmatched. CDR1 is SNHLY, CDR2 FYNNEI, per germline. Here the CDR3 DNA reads TGTGCCAGTCAGGACAGGGGATTTCCCAATCAGCCCCAGCATTTT. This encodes CASQDRGFPNQPQHF.

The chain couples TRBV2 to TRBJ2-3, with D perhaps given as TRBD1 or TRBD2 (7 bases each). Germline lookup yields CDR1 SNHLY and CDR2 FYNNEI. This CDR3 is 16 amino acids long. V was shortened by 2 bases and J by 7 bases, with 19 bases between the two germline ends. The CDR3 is CASSERAGSGGYTQYF. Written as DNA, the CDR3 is TGTGCCAGCAGTGAACGAGCGGGGTCAGGGGGGTATACGCAGTATTTT.

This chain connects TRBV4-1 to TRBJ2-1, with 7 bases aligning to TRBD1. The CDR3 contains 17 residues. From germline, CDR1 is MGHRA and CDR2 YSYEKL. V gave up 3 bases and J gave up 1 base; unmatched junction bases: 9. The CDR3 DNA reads TGCGCCAGCAGCCATGAACTATACAGGGGTTCCTACAATGAGCAGTTCTTC. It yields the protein CASSHELYRGSYNEQFF.

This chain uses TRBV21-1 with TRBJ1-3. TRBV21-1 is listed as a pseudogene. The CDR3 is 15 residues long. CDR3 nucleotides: TGTGCCAGCAGCAAAGGGGGAATCTCTGGAAACACCATATATTTT. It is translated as CASSKGGISGNTIYF.

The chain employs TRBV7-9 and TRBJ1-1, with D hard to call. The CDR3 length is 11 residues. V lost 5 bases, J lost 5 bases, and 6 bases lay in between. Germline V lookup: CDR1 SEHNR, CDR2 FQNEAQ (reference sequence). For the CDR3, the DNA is TGTGCCAGCAGCCCGCGAACTGAAGCTTTCTTT. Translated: CASSPRTEAFF.

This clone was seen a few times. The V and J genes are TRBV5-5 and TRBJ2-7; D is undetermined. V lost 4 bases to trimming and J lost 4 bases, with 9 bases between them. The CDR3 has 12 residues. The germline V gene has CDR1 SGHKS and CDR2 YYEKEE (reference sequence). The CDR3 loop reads CASSQDEYEQYF. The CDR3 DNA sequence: TGTGCCAGCAGCCAGGATGAGTACGAGCAGTACTTC.

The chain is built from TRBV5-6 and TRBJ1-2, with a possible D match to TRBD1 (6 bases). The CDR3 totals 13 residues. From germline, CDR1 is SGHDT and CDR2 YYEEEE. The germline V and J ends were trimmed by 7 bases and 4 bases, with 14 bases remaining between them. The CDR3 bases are TGTGCCAGCCGCCCCGGGGGGGCCTATGGCTACACCTTC. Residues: CASRPGGAYGYTF.

CDR3 protein: CATTLGQGHEQYF. CDR3 in DNA: TGTGCCACCACCCTGGGACAGGGCCACGAGCAGTACTTC. This chain connects TRBV7-2 to TRBJ2-7, with TRBD1 matching over 9 bases. The CDR3 is made up of 13 amino acids. The germline V gene has CDR1 SGHTA and CDR2 FQGNSA. V shed 10 bases and J 5 bases; nucleotides not matched to a gene: 9.

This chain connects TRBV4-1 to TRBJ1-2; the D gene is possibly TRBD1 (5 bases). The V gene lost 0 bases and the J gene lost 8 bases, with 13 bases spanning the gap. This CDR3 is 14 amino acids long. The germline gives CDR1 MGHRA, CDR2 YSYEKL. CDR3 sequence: CASSQEMAGLGYTF. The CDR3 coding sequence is TGCGCCAGCAGCCAAGAAATGGCAGGGCTGGGCTACACCTTC.

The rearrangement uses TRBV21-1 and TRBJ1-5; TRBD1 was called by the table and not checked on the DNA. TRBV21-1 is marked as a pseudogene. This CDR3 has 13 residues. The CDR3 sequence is CASEVTGSKPQHF. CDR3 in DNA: TGTGCCAGCGAAGTCACAGGGAGCAAGCCCCAGCATTTT.

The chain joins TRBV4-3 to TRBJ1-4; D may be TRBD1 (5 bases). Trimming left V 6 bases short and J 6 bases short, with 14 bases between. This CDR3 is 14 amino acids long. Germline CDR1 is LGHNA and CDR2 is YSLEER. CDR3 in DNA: TGCGCCAGCAGTCTACAGGCTACGGATGAAAAACTGTTTTTT. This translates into CASSLQATDEKLFF.

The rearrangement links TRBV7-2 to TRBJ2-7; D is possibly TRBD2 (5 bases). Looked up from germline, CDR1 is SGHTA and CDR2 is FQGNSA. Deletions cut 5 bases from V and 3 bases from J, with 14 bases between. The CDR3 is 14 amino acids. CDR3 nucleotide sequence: TGTGCCAGCAGCCCAATGTCGGGGTACTACGAGCAGTACTTC. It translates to CASSPMSGYYEQYF.

CDR3 nucleotides: TGTGCCAGCAATCGACAGGCAAACAATGAGCAGTTCTTC. This encodes CASNRQANNEQFF. V is TRBV2 and J is TRBJ2-1; D is perhaps TRBD1 (6 bases). This CDR3 spans 13 amino acids. Germline V CDR1 and CDR2: SNHLY, FYNNEI. V was trimmed by 7 bases and J by 5 bases, leaving 12 bases between them.

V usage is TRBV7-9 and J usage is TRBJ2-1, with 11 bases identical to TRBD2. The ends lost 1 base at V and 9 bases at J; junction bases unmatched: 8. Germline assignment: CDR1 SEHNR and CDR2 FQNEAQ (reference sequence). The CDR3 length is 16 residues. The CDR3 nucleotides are TGTGCCAGCAGCTTAGTAGCGGGAGGGGACGTGGGTGAGCAGTTCTTC. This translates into CASSLVAGGDVGEQFF. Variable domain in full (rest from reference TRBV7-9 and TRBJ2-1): DTGVSQNPRHKITKRGQNVTFRCDPISEHNRLYWYRQTLGQGPEFLTYFQNEAQLEKSRLLSDRFSAERPKGSFSTLEIQRTEQGDSAMYLCASSLVAGGDVGEQFFGPGTRLTVL.

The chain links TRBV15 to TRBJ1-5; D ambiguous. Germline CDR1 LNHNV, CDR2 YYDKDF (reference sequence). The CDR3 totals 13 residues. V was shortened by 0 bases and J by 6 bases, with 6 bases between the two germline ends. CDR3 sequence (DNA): TGTGCCACCAGCAGAGATCCCCTTCAGCCCCAGCATTTT. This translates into CATSRDPLQPQHF.

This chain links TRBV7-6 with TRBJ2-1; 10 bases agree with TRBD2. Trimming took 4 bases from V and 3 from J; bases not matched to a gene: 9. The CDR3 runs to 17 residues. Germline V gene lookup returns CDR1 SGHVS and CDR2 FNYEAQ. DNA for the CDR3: TGTGCCAGCAGCTCAACTCTAGCGGGGGCCCTCTACAATGAGCAGTTCTTC. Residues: CASSSTLAGALYNEQFF.

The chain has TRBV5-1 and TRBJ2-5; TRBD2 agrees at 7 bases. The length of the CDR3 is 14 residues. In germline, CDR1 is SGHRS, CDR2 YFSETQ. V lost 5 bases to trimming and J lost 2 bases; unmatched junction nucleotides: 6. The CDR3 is CASRPGGPQETQYF. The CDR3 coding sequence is TGCGCCAGCAGACCGGGAGGTCCGCAAGAGACCCAGTACTTC.

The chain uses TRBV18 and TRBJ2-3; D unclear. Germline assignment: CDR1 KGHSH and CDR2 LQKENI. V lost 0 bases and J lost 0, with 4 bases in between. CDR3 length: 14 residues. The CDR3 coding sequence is TGTGCCAGCTCACCACCTACGAGCACAGATACGCAGTATTTT. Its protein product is CASSPPTSTDTQYF.

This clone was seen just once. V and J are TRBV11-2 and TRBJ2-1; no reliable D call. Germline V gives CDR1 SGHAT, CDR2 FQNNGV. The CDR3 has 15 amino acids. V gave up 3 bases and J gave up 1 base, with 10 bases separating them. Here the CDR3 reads CASSFVGSSYNEQFF. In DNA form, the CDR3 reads TGTGCCAGCAGCTTTGTCGGTTCGTCCTACAATGAGCAGTTCTTC. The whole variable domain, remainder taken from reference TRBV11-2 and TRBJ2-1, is EAGVAQSPRYKIIEKRQSVAFWCNPISGHATLYWYQQILGQGPKLLIQFQNNGVVDDSQLPKDRFSAERLKGVDSTLKIQPAKLEDSAVYLCASSFVGSSYNEQFFGPGTRLTVL.

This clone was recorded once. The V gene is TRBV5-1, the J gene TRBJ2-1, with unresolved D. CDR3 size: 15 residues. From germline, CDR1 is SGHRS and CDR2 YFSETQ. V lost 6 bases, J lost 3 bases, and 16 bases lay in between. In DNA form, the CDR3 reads TGCGCCAGCACTGTGTCGCTCGGCAGCTACAATGAGCAGTTCTTC. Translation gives CASTVSLGSYNEQFF.

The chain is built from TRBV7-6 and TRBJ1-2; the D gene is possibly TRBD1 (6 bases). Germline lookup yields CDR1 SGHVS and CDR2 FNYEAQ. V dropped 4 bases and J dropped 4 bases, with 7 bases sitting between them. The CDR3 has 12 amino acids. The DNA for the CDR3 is TGTGCCAGCAGCTCGGACAGCTATGGCTACACCTTC. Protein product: CASSSDSYGYTF.